One sample yielded the 22 T cell receptor beta chains listed below, sequenced in a study of blood T cell repertoires in COVID-19. The data were produced by immunoSEQ multiplex PCR, yet TCRdb's version contains in-frame clones alone and is incomplete. The data show 360,000 or so clones, roughly 86% seen once. The sequenced sample consisted of PBMCs or T cells enriched from blood (not recorded which). Every receptor here comes from a woman in her twenties or thirties who had been exposed to COVID-19.

This clone was recorded a few times. The J gene is TRBJ1-1, the V gene TRBV2, with a tentative D call TRBD1 (5 bases). The CDR3 covers 12 residues. The germline gives CDR1 SNHLY, CDR2 FYNNEI. The V gene lost 2 bases and the J gene lost 8 bases, with 9 bases spanning the gap. The CDR3 nucleotides read TGTGCCAGCAGTGAATTTAGGACAGAAGCTTTCTTT. The encoded protein is CASSEFRTEAFF.

The J gene is TRBJ1-2, the V gene TRBV18; weak D call: TRBD1 (6 bases). The V end was cut by 2 bases, the J end by 2 bases, with 12 bases between. Germline V CDR1 and CDR2: KGHSH, LQKENI. This CDR3 region has 15 residues. The DNA of the CDR3 is TGTGCCAGCTCACCAGCAACAGGGTACAACTATGGCTACACCTTC. Translation gives CASSPATGYNYGYTF.

The chain carries TRBV4-2 and TRBJ2-1, with a tentative D call TRBD1 (6 bases). The V end was cut by 2 bases, the J end by 5 bases, with 16 bases between. From germline, CDR1 is LGHNA and CDR2 YNFKEQ. The CDR3 extends over 16 amino acids. CDR3 sequence reads: CASSQLQPGHHNEQFF. In DNA, the CDR3 is TGTGCCAGCAGCCAACTCCAACCGGGACATCACAATGAGCAGTTCTTC.

DNA for the CDR3: TGTGCCAGTAGTACGCTACGAGGAGAGCAGTACTTC. Protein: CASSTLRGEQYF. V gene TRBV19 combines with J gene TRBJ2-7; D is unclear. The V end was cut by 4 bases, the J end by 7 bases, with 11 bases between. The CDR3 runs to 12 residues. Germline V lookup: CDR1 LNHDA, CDR2 SQIVND (reference sequence).

V usage is TRBV9 and J usage is TRBJ2-2; D is possibly TRBD2 (7 bases). Germline-derived CDR1 and CDR2 are SGDLS and YYNGEE. There are 14 residues in the CDR3. CDR3 sequence: CASRVGGDTGELFF. The CDR3 DNA is TGTGCTTCCAGAGTAGGGGGGGACACCGGGGAGCTGTTTTTT.

The chain employs TRBV28 and TRBJ2-2, with 7 bases that match TRBD1. This CDR3 has 16 amino acids. Germline V gene sequence: CDR1 MDHEN, CDR2 SYDVKM. V gave up 0 bases and J gave up 3 bases; unmatched junction bases: 4. The CDR3 region has the DNA TGTGCCAGCAGTTTATGGGACAGGCTTTACACCGGGGAGCTGTTTTTT. Its protein is CASSLWDRLYTGELFF.

V is TRBV5-5 and J is TRBJ2-1, with TRBD2 matching 12 bases. J was trimmed by 8 bases and V by 2 bases; bases with no gene match: 5. The germline gives CDR1 SGHKS, CDR2 YYEKEE (reference sequence). This CDR3 contains 15 residues. CDR3 sequence reads: CASSFRTSGIDEQFF. CDR3 nucleotides: TGTGCCAGCAGCTTCCGGACTAGCGGGATCGATGAGCAGTTCTTC.

The rearrangement joins TRBV28 to TRBJ1-2; no definite D call. The CDR3 has 13 amino acids. Germline V CDR1 and CDR2: MDHEN, SYDVKM. Trimming took 3 bases from V and 2 from J, leaving 7 bases between them. The CDR3: CASSLSRNYGYTF. The DNA of the CDR3 is TGTGCCAGCAGTTTGTCCAGAAACTATGGCTACACCTTC.

The V call is TRBV3-1 (or the pseudogene TRBV3-2), the J call TRBJ1-2, with a weak D call TRBD1 (5 bases). The CDR3 extends over 14 amino acids. Germline CDR1 is LGHDT and CDR2 is YNNKEL (reference sequence). V was cut by 1 base and J by 5 bases, with 11 bases left in between. This chain's CDR3 is CASSQGDSLYGYTF. DNA of the CDR3: TGTGCCAGCAGCCAAGGGGACTCACTTTATGGCTACACCTTC.

The chain combines TRBV30 with TRBJ1-2; TRBD1 matches at 9 bases. V was pared by 3 bases and J by 4 bases, with 6 bases of the junction left unmatched. Germline V gene sequence: CDR1 GTSNPN, CDR2 SVGIG (reference sequence). The CDR3 runs 14 residues. The CDR3 loop reads CAWRGQGGGYGYTF. CDR3 DNA: TGTGCCTGGAGGGGACAGGGAGGAGGCTATGGCTACACCTTC.

The chain links TRBV9 to TRBJ2-3; 10 bases are a match to TRBD2. The germline gives CDR1 SGDLS, CDR2 YYNGEE. The CDR3 length is 16 residues. V was clipped by 0 bases and J by 1 base; unmatched bases: 2. In DNA form, the CDR3 reads TGTGCCAGCAGCGTAGGGGGGACTAGCGGCACAGATACGCAGTATTTT. This sequence encodes CASSVGGTSGTDTQYF.

This rearrangement joins TRBV18 to TRBJ1-2; TRBD1 agrees at 9 bases. CDR3 length: 14 amino acids. J lost 4 bases, V lost 4 bases, and 4 bases had no gene match. In germline, CDR1 is KGHSH, CDR2 LQKENI. The CDR3 loop reads CASSLGQGPYGYTF. The CDR3 nucleotides are TGTGCCAGCTCACTCGGACAGGGGCCCTATGGCTACACCTTC. Full variable domain (remainder filled in from reference TRBV18 and TRBJ1-2): NAGVMQNPRHLVRRRGQEARLRCSPMKGHSHVYWYRQLPEEGLKFMVYLQKENIIDESGMPKERFSAEFPKEGPSILRIQQVVRGDSAAYFCASSLGQGPYGYTFGSGTRLTVV.

The rearrangement links TRBV29-1 to TRBJ1-1, with a possible D match to TRBD1 (5 bases). The CDR3 is 17 amino acids. V lost 3 bases to trimming and J lost 0 bases, with 20 bases between them. The germline CDR1 and CDR2 sequences are SQVTM and ANQGSEA. The CDR3 nucleotides read TGCAGCGTTGACGCTGCAAGGGGTGGATGGATGAACACTGAAGCTTTCTTT. It encodes CSVDAARGGWMNTEAFF.

The V gene is TRBV21-1, the J gene TRBJ2-2; the table calls TRBD1, which could not be checked here. TRBV21-1 is listed as a pseudogene. CDR3 length: 15 amino acids. The CDR3 DNA reads as TGTGCCAGCAGCGACAGGGGGCGCTATATCGGGGAGCTGTTTTTT. Residues: CASSDRGRYIGELFF.

V gene TRBV18 combines with J gene TRBJ1-6; 11 bases fit TRBD1. Germline V gene sequence: CDR1 KGHSH, CDR2 LQKENI. This CDR3 comprises 15 residues. J gave up 10 bases and V 4 bases, and 6 bases lay outside the gene matches. This CDR3 is CASSLRTGGDSPLHF. CDR3 coding DNA: TGTGCCAGCTCACTACGGACAGGGGGCGACTCACCCCTCCACTTT.

The chain combines TRBV7-9 with TRBJ2-7; 7 bases fit TRBD1. CDR1 is SEHNR and CDR2 is FQNEAQ in the germline V gene (reference sequence). The CDR3 spans 14 residues. V lost 5 bases and J lost 2; bases outside the gene matches: 6. CDR3 coding DNA: TGTGCCAGCAGCCACCGGGACAGACCCTACGAGCAGTACTTC. It specifies CASSHRDRPYEQYF.

This chain's CDR3 is CASSSRGNEQFF. For the CDR3, the DNA is TGCGCCAGCAGCTCGAGAGGGAATGAGCAGTTCTTC. The rearrangement links TRBV5-1 to TRBJ2-1; perhaps TRBD2 as D (5 bases). V dropped 3 bases and J dropped 7 bases, with 8 bases sitting between them. This CDR3 has 12 amino acids. In germline, CDR1 is SGHRS, CDR2 YFSETQ.

The chain employs TRBV7-6 and TRBJ1-5; a weak D match, TRBD1 (5 bases). The CDR3 extends over 15 amino acids. CDR1 and CDR2 (germline): SGHVS, FNYEAQ. Deletions cut 1 base from V and 4 bases from J, with 11 bases between. The CDR3 DNA is TGTGCCAGCAGCTTAGGACCAGGGCGTAATCAGCCCCAGCATTTT. Protein sequence: CASSLGPGRNQPQHF.

J is TRBJ1-5 and V is TRBV27; no definite D call. Trimming removed 0 bases from V and 2 bases from J, with 8 bases in between. CDR1 and CDR2 (germline): MNHEY, SMNVEV (reference sequence). This CDR3 spans 15 amino acids. The DNA for the CDR3 is TGTGCCAGCAGTTTATCCGCCGGGGGCAATCAGCCCCAGCATTTT. As protein: CASSLSAGGNQPQHF.

The CDR3 region is CASSLPGLAGGGSYEQYF. The DNA for the CDR3 is TGCGCCAGCAGCTTACCGGGACTAGCGGGAGGTGGTTCCTACGAGCAGTACTTC. The rearrangement uses TRBV5-1 and TRBJ2-7; 15 bases line up with TRBD2. After removal of 2 bases from V and 1 base from J, the junction contained 7 bases not matched to a gene. In germline, CDR1 is SGHRS, CDR2 YFSETQ. The CDR3 is made up of 18 amino acids.

This chain joins TRBV29-1 and TRBJ1-2, with a tentative D call TRBD1 (6 bases). V was clipped by 6 bases and J by 0 bases, with 11 bases between them. The CDR3 sequence is 13 residues long. Germline CDR1 SQVTM, CDR2 ANQGSEA. Written as DNA, the CDR3 is TGCAGCGTCGAGGGACAAACTAACTATGGCTACACCTTC. Its translation: CSVEGQTNYGYTF.

The rearrangement joins TRBV11-1 to TRBJ2-7; a possible D gene is TRBD1 (6 bases). Trimming took off 1 base at V and 2 bases at J, with 9 bases between the two ends. Germline V gene lookup returns CDR1 SGHAT and CDR2 FQDESV (reference sequence). The CDR3 totals 14 residues. As DNA, the CDR3 is TGTGCCAGCAGCTTAGGGACAGTTGCCTACGAGCAGTACTTC. This translates into CASSLGTVAYEQYF.